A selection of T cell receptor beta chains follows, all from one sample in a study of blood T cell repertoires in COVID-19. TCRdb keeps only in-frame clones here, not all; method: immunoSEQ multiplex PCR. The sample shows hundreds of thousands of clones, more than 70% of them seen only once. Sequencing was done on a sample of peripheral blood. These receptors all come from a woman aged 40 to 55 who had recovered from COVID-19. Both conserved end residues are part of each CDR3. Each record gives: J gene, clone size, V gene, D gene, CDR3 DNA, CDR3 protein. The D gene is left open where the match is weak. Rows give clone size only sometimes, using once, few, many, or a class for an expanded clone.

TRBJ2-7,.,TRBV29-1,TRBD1,TGCAGCGTTGCAAGAGGGACAGGGGTCTCCTACGAGCAGTACTTC,CSVARGTGVSYEQYF
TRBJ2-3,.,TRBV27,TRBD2,TGTGCCAGCAGCCTTGGACGGACTACTAGCGGGAGGGCCTCTAGCACAGATACGCAGTATTTT,CASSLGRTTSGRASSTDTQYF
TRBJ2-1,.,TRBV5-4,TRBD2,TGTGCCAGCAGCTTGGGTTCGGGAGGGCGCAATGAGCAGTTCTTC,CASSLGSGGRNEQFF
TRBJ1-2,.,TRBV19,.,TGTGCCAGTAGGTACAGGGAGGGAGACTATGGCTACACCTTC,CASRYREGDYGYTF
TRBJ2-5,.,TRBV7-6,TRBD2,TGTGCCAGCAGCCCGAGGGCTAGCGGGCTAGGAAGAGAGACCCAGTACTTC,CASSPRASGLGRETQYF
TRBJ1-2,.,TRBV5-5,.,TGTGCCAGCAGCTTAAACAAGGGAGTAGGAGGCTACACCTTC,CASSLNKGVGGYTF
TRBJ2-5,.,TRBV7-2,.,TGTGCCAGCAGCTTAGGCTGGACAGCTCAAGAGACCCAGTACTTC,CASSLGWTAQETQYF
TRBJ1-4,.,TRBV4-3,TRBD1,TGCGCCAGCAGCCAAGACCGGACAGGGGGGTTAGAAAAACTGTTTTTT,CASSQDRTGGLEKLFF
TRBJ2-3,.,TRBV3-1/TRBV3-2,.,TGTGCCAGCAGCCAAGGACAGACCACAGATACGCAGTATTTT,CASSQGQTTDTQYF
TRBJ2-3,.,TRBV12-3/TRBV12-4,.,TGTGCCAGCAGATACACAGATACGCAGTATTTT,CASRYTDTQYF
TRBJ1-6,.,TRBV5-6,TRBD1,TGTGCCAGCAGCTTGGACAGGGGGAATAATAATTCACCCCTCCACTTT,CASSLDRGNNNSPLHF
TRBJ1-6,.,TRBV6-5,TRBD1,TGTGCCAGCAGATGGACAGGGCGTAATTCACCCCTCCACTTT,CASRWTGRNSPLHF
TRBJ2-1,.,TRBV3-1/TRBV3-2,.,TGTGCCAGCAGCCAAGTTCGGGATGAGCAGTTCTTC,CASSQVRDEQFF
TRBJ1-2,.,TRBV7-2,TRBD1,TGTGCCAGCAGCCCCCAAGGGCAGGGGGCCGGGGGCTATGGCTACACCTTC,CASSPQGQGAGGYGYTF
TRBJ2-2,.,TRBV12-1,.,TGTGCCAGCAGCCCCGAAGGGACTAGCGGGGGGGTCGATGGTGGCGGGGAGCTGTTTTTT,CASSPEGTSGGVDGGGELFF
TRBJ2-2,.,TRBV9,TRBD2,TGTGCCAGCAGCCCCCCCAGCGGGGGGAACACCGGGGAGCTGTTTTTT,CASSPPSGGNTGELFF
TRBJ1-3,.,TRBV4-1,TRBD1,TGCGCCAGCAGCCAGACAGGGGCTGGAAACACCATATATTTT,CASSQTGAGNTIYF
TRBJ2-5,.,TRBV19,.,TGTGCCAGTAGTATAGATCTATCGGGGTGGGCCCAGTACTTC,CASSIDLSGWAQYF
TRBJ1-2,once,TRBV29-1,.,TGCAGCGTTGAATCCGTAAACTATGGCTACACCTTC,CSVESVNYGYTF
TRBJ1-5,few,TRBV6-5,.,TGTGCCAGCAGTTTACACTCGACAGTCAATCAGCCCCAGCATTTT,CASSLHSTVNQPQHF
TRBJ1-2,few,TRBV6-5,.,TGTGCCAGCAGGGGTCCCGGGACATTCCTAAGTGGCTACACCTTC,CASRGPGTFLSGYTF
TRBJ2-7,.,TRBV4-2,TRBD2,TGTGCCAGCAGCCCATCGGGACTAGCGGAACTCTACGAGCAGTACTTC,CASSPSGLAELYEQYF
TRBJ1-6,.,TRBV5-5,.,TGTGCCAGCAGCTTGGTCAGCTCCTATAATTCACCCCTCCACTTT,CASSLVSSYNSPLHF
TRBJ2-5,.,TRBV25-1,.,TGTGCCAGCCCTAATATTAACAGGGCCCTGAACTTC,CASPNINRALNF
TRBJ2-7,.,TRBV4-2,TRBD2,TGTGCCAGCAGCCAAGCTCGGGGCGGGAGGGCCTACGAGCAGTACTTC,CASSQARGGRAYEQYF
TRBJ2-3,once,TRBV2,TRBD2,TGTGCCAGCAGTGAACTAGCGGGGGGTGGAGATACGCAGTATTTT,CASSELAGGGDTQYF